These T cell receptor beta chains were read from a single sample in a study of blood T cell repertoires in COVID-19. Sequenced by immunoSEQ multiplex PCR; TCRdb stores in-frame clones only, minus some. The sample includes 35,000 to 50,000 clones, roughly 76% of them seen just once. Sequencing input: peripheral blood. These receptors all stem from a man between 65 and 80 years old with active or convalescent COVID-19. Both conserved end residues are part of each CDR3. The D gene is left open where the match is weak. A clone size is listed for some rows: how often the clone was seen (once, few, many), or a class if it is expanded.

j_call d_call v_call clone_size cdr3_aa cdr3_nt
TRBJ1-1 . TRBV28 . CASSFRRTEAFF TGTGCCAGCAGTTTTCGGAGGACTGAAGCTTTCTTT
TRBJ2-3 . TRBV5-1 few CASSLLGTDTQYF TGCGCCAGCAGTCTACTCGGGACAGATACGCAGTATTTT
TRBJ2-1 TRBD2 TRBV19 . CASRRSGGAYNEQFF TGTGCCAGTAGAAGGTCCGGGGGGGCCTACAATGAGCAGTTCTTC
TRBJ2-2 TRBD1 TRBV7-3 . CASSVSGTGGGTGELFF TGTGCCAGCAGCGTCTCCGGGACAGGGGGAGGAACCGGGGAGCTGTTTTTT
TRBJ1-6 . TRBV7-2 once CASSTGQIYNSPLHF TGTGCCAGCAGCACCGGACAGATTTATAATTCACCCCTCCACTTT
TRBJ1-2 TRBD1 TRBV28 . CASSVTGGLGYTF TGTGCCAGCAGTGTTACAGGGGGTCTTGGCTACACCTTC
TRBJ2-7 . TRBV7-9 . CASSLVPTTEQYF TGTGCCAGCAGCTTAGTCCCAACTACCGAGCAGTACTTC
TRBJ2-5 TRBD2 TRBV28 once CASIPLGGKETQYF TGTGCCAGCATACCCCTGGGGGGGAAGGAGACCCAGTACTTC
TRBJ1-2 . TRBV30 . CAWSRGKLYGYTF TGTGCCTGGAGTCGGGGGAAACTCTATGGCTACACCTTC
TRBJ1-2 . TRBV18 . CASSLEERRNYGYTF TGTGCCAGCTCACTGGAAGAAAGGCGGAACTATGGCTACACCTTC
TRBJ1-4 . TRBV2 once CASSALQLSEKLFF TGTGCCAGCAGTGCCCTACAGTTAAGTGAAAAACTGTTTTTT
TRBJ2-2 TRBD2 TRBV5-4 . CASSSPTSGATGELFF TGTGCCAGCAGCTCCCCAACTAGCGGGGCCACCGGGGAGCTGTTTTTT
TRBJ2-1 TRBD2 TRBV28 . CASGRLAGTNEQFF TGTGCCAGCGGCCGACTAGCGGGGACCAATGAGCAGTTCTTC
TRBJ1-3 TRBD1 TRBV3-1/TRBV3-2 . CASSQRDRAGNTIYF TGTGCCAGCAGCCAACGGGACAGGGCTGGAAACACCATATATTTT
TRBJ2-3 . TRBV7-5 . CVRSLARRCVADTQYF TGTGTCAGAAGCTTAGCGCGGCGGTGTGTGGCAGATACGCAGTATTTT